The clone carrying this TCR beta chain was observed a few times. Its antigen is as yet unknown. Every donor was a healthy person donating bone marrow. This entry is derived from a study of cytomegalovirus exposure and HLA in healthy donors. Study-wide context: Sequencing of 150 million to 200 million T cells in an earlier analysis found more than 100 million unique TCR beta sequences. Genetic ancestry analysis placed over 65% of the 300 to 500 donors that were genotyped in the Caucasian-associated cluster. Study results and caveats: CMV antigen specificity was confirmed in vitro for a few CMV-associated chains.

Germline CDR1 is MNHEY and CDR2 is SMNVEV (reference sequence). CDR3 length: 13 residues. Trimming left V 2 bases short and J 1 base short, with 6 bases between. This PCR relied on a set of 60 Vbeta primers and 13 Jbeta primers. The repertoire was sequenced with immunoSEQ multiplex PCR; TCRdb's copy has only in-frame clones and lacks some. The sample lists approximately 120,000 clones; roughly three quarters were seen once. The V call is TRBV27, the J call TRBJ2-7, with D uncertain. This receptor was identified in a woman between 45 and 65 years old in good health and CMV-seropositive. The material sequenced was PBMCs. The CDR3 here is CASSLGRSYEQYF. Here the CDR3 DNA reads TGTGCCAGCAGTTTAGGCAGGTCCTACGAGCAGTACTTC.